Shown below are 19 T cell receptor beta chains from a single sample sequenced in a study of cytomegalovirus exposure and HLA in healthy donors. Researchers ran the PCR with 60 Vbeta and 13 Jbeta primers. Sequencing used immunoSEQ multiplex PCR; TCRdb keeps in-frame clones, though not all of them. The sample has about 160,000 clones; approximately 85% are singletons. Sequenced: PBMCs. These receptors all come from a man aged 45-60 years in good health and CMV-seropositive.

V is TRBV5-1 and J is TRBJ1-5; TRBD1 might be the D (5 bases). The CDR3 sequence is 15 residues long. Germline lookup yields CDR1 SGHRS and CDR2 YFSETQ. The V end lost 0 bases, the J end lost 6 bases, and 13 bases lay between the germline ends. CDR3 residues: CASSLGVGQRQPQHF. The CDR3 coding sequence is TGCGCCAGCAGCTTGGGGGTGGGGCAGCGTCAGCCCCAGCATTTT.

This clone was detected only a few times. The rearrangement joins TRBV5-5 to TRBJ1-1; possibly TRBD1 for D (5 bases). Germline CDR1 SGHKS, CDR2 YYEKEE (reference sequence). The CDR3 covers 14 residues. Trimming took 1 base from V and 5 from J, leaving 12 bases between them. In nucleotides, the CDR3 is TGTGCCAGCAGCTTGAGGCAGGGCTGGACTGAAGCTTTCTTT. Protein: CASSLRQGWTEAFF.

The chain employs TRBV7-2 and TRBJ2-7; D remains unclear. CDR3 size: 12 residues. Per germline, CDR1 SGHTA and CDR2 FQGNSA. The ends were cut back, 7 bases at V and 3 bases at J, with 10 bases in the middle. The CDR3 loop is CASNFPGYEQYF. The CDR3 DNA reads as TGTGCCAGCAACTTCCCGGGCTACGAGCAGTACTTC.

This chain links TRBV28 with TRBJ1-5; 7 bases fit TRBD1. In germline, CDR1 is MDHEN, CDR2 SYDVKM. V was clipped by 5 bases and J by 6 bases; unmatched bases: 4. This CDR3 spans 13 amino acids. The CDR3 nucleotides read TGTGCCAGCAGTATAAGGGGGCCTCAGCCCCAGCATTTT. Translation gives CASSIRGPQPQHF. Looking up the rest from reference TRBV28 and TRBJ1-5 gives the full variable domain: DVKVTQSSRYLVKRTGEKVFLECVQDMDHENMFWYRQDPGLGLRLIYFSYDVKMKEKGDIPEGYSVSREKKERFSLILESASTNQTSMYLCASSIRGPQPQHFGDGTRLSIL.

The chain combines TRBV2 with TRBJ1-2, with no clear D. CDR1 and CDR2 from the germline V gene are SNHLY and FYNNEI. This CDR3 has 13 amino acids. The V and J ends lost 2 bases and 4 bases respectively, with 8 bases between them. CDR3 coding DNA: TGTGCCAGCAGTGAACAGTATCTCTATGGCTACACCTTC. This sequence encodes CASSEQYLYGYTF.

The sample holds a few counts of this clone. The genes are TRBV30 and TRBJ1-2; 8 bases match TRBD1. With 3 bases clipped from V and 3 bases from J, the junction kept 6 bases outside the gene matches. Germline V CDR1 and CDR2: GTSNPN, SVGIG (reference sequence). The CDR3 contains 14 residues. Here the CDR3 DNA reads TGTGCCTGGAGCGGGCAGGGGGCGGACTATGGCTACACCTTC. The encoded protein is CAWSGQGADYGYTF. Supplemented by reference TRBV30 and TRBJ1-2, the full variable domain reads SQTIHQWPATLVQPVGSPLSLECTVEGTSNPNLYWYRQAAGRGLQLLFYSVGIGQISSEVPQNLSASRPQDRQFILSSKKLLLSDSGFYLCAWSGQGADYGYTFGSGTRLTVV.

The chain carries TRBV5-1 and TRBJ1-1; D gene unclear. V lost 0 bases to trimming and J lost 1 base, with 4 bases between them. Germline V gene sequence: CDR1 SGHRS, CDR2 YFSETQ. This CDR3 spans 13 amino acids. The CDR3 here is CASSLAGNTEAFF. As DNA, the CDR3 is TGCGCCAGCAGCTTGGCAGGGAACACTGAAGCTTTCTTT.

The rearrangement uses TRBV18 and TRBJ2-3, with 9 bases lining up with TRBD2. J lost 2 bases, V lost 0 bases, and 6 bases had no gene match. Germline V lookup: CDR1 KGHSH, CDR2 LQKENI. The CDR3 covers 17 residues. The CDR3 DNA is TGTGCCAGCTCACCACCTCAAGCGGGGGGCCCCACAGATACGCAGTATTTT. It translates to CASSPPQAGGPTDTQYF.

This rearrangement joins TRBV2 to TRBJ2-2, with D maybe TRBD2 (6 bases). This CDR3 is 15 amino acids long. Trimming cost V 2 bases and J 5 bases, with 12 bases left between them. Per germline, CDR1 SNHLY and CDR2 FYNNEI. The DNA of the CDR3 is TGTGCCAGCAGTGAACGGGGGACCTGGACCGGGGAGCTGTTTTTT. The encoded protein is CASSERGTWTGELFF.

The V and J genes are TRBV7-3 and TRBJ2-1, with D possibly being TRBD2 (6 bases). Trimming removed 1 base at V and 3 bases at J, with 10 bases between. The CDR3 covers 15 residues. Germline CDR1 is SGHTA and CDR2 is FQGTGA. The CDR3: CASSLSGTGYNEQFF. CDR3 in DNA: TGTGCCAGCAGCTTAAGCGGGACCGGCTACAATGAGCAGTTCTTC.

The J gene is TRBJ2-7, the V gene TRBV10-3; D is uncertain. Germline CDR1 and CDR2: ENHRY and SYGVKD. Trimming left V 2 bases short and J 6 bases short, with 5 bases between. The CDR3 is made up of 11 amino acids. The CDR3 loop reads CAISEELEQYF. For the CDR3, the DNA is TGTGCCATCAGTGAGGAGCTCGAGCAGTACTTC.

The rearrangement links TRBV10-2 to TRBJ2-7, with D possibly being TRBD1 (5 bases). Trimming pared 6 bases from V and 6 bases from J, leaving 15 bases between. Looked up from germline, CDR1 is WSHSY and CDR2 is SAAADI. This CDR3 comprises 13 residues. As DNA, the CDR3 is TGCGCCAGCAGCCCAGGACACACATCCGAGCAGTACTTC. Amino acid sequence: CASSPGHTSEQYF.

The CDR3 DNA is TGTGCCAGCAGCCAAGATAGGACTAGCGGGTCCGTCCTGACTTTC. This translates into CASSQDRTSGSVLTF. This chain uses TRBV4-2 with TRBJ2-6; TRBD2 matches 11 bases. This CDR3 contains 15 residues. V lost 0 bases to trimming and J lost 12 bases; unmatched junction nucleotides: 4. The germline V gene has CDR1 LGHNA and CDR2 YNFKEQ.

The CDR3 nucleotides are TGCGCCAGCAGCTTTGGCCAAGAAAACACTGAAGCTTTCTTT. This codes for CASSFGQENTEAFF. The chain carries TRBV5-1 and TRBJ1-1; D not resolved. The CDR3 is made up of 14 amino acids. Between the trimmed V and J ends, which lost 2 bases and 2 bases, there was a span of 10 bases. Germline assignment: CDR1 SGHRS and CDR2 YFSETQ.

The chain couples TRBV5-1 to TRBJ1-1; maybe TRBD1 (5 bases). From germline, CDR1 is SGHRS and CDR2 YFSETQ. CDR3 length: 13 amino acids. Trimming took 9 bases from V and 1 from J, leaving 13 bases between them. CDR3 protein: CATRGWRNTEAFF. The CDR3 nucleotides are TGCGCCACCCGGGGGTGGCGGAACACTGAAGCTTTCTTT.

V gene TRBV6-5 combines with J gene TRBJ1-5; no clear D. V lost 7 bases and J 6 bases, leaving 10 bases between the germline ends. The CDR3 has 12 amino acids. Germline assignment: CDR1 MNHEY and CDR2 SVGAGI. CDR3 sequence (DNA): TGTGCCAGCAATTCCCCCAGTCAGCCCCAGCATTTT. Residues: CASNSPSQPQHF.

CDR3 in DNA: TGTGCCAGCAGCTTGGCCGGGACAGGAGTGAACACTGAAGCTTTCTTT. It specifies CASSLAGTGVNTEAFF. The chain combines TRBV5-5 with TRBJ1-1; 8 nucleotides line up with TRBD1. Germline loops: CDR1 SGHKS, CDR2 YYEKEE (reference sequence). Unmatched junction bases numbered 4, after V lost 0 bases and J lost 0 bases. The CDR3 is 16 amino acids.

CDR3 nucleotides: TGCGCCAGCAGCTCGGAGGACAGGAGCACAGATACGCAGTATTTT. The encoded protein is CASSSEDRSTDTQYF. The chain uses TRBV4-1 and TRBJ2-3; 7 bases line up with TRBD1. V dropped 5 bases and J dropped 0; count of bases not matched to a gene: 5. Germline V gives CDR1 MGHRA, CDR2 YSYEKL. The CDR3 runs 15 residues.

Only one count was recorded for this clone. The chain combines TRBV7-9 with TRBJ2-2; D gene unclear. CDR3 length: 16 amino acids. V lost 5 bases to trimming and J lost 2 bases, with 15 bases between them. Germline values: CDR1 SEHNR, CDR2 FQNEAQ (reference sequence). CDR3 region: CASSPRTKPNTGELFF. Written as DNA, the CDR3 is TGTGCCAGCAGCCCACGCACGAAGCCAAACACCGGGGAGCTGTTTTTT.